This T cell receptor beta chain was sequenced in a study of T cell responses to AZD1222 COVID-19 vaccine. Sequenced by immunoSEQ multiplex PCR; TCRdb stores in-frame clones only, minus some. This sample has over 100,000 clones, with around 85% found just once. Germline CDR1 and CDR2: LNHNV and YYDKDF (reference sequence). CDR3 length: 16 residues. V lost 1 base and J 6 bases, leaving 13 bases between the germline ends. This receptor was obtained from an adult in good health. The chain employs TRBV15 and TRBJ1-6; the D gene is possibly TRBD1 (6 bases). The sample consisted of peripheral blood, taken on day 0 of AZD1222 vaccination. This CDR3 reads CATSRVLTRGNSPLHF. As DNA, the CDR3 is TGTGCCACCAGCAGAGTCCTAACCAGGGGTAATTCACCCCTCCACTTT. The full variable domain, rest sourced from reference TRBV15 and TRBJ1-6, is DAMVIQNPRYQVTQFGKPVTLSCSQTLNHNVMYWYQQKSSQAPKLLFHYYDKDFNNEADTPDNFQSRRPNTSFCFLDIRSPGLGDTAMYLCATSRVLTRGNSPLHFGNGTRLTVT.